One and the same sample provided the 3 T cell receptor beta chains below, sequenced in a study of response to subunit inactivated influenza vaccine. One entry per CDR3 protein, called by TCRdb with MiXCR from the RT-PCR reads. Among 600,000 to 700,000 distinct CDR3 sequences listed, 14% were seen once. This material consisted of PBMCs from blood, taken 14 to 15 days before vaccination. The source is a man aged 50 to 60 who received an inactivated influenza vaccine.

This clonotype was recorded a few times. V usage is TRBV4-1 and J usage is TRBJ2-7; 10 positions agree with TRBD2. Germline CDR1 is MGHRA and CDR2 is YSYEKL. The V segment lost 0 bases and the J segment 2 bases; nucleotides outside the gene matches: 10. This CDR3 contains 18 residues. The CDR3 reads CASSQEWVLAGFAYEQYF. The CDR3 DNA follows: TGCGCCAGCAGCCAAGAATGGGTACTAGCGGGGTTTGCCTACGAGCAGTACTTC.

The V and J genes are TRBV12-3 or TRBV12-4 and TRBJ1-3, with D hard to call. The CDR3 sequence is 14 residues long. Trimming shortened V by 8 bases and J by 4 bases, and 15 bases separated the two germline ends. The CDR3 nucleotides read TGTGCCAGCGGAGACTCCTCTCGCGGAAACACCATATATTTT. It encodes CASGDSSRGNTIYF.

This clonotype occurred a few times. The genes are TRBV7-2 and TRBJ2-1; no definite D call. The CDR3 is 13 amino acids. V was pared by 1 base and J by 8 bases, with 9 bases between. The V gene's germline CDR1 is SGHTA and CDR2 FQGNSA. This CDR3 is CASSLVGFDEQFF. CDR3 sequence (DNA): TGTGCCAGCAGCTTAGTGGGCTTCGATGAGCAGTTCTTC. Full variable domain (rest looked up from reference TRBV7-2 and TRBJ2-1): GAGVSQSPSNKVTEKGKDVELRCDPISGHTALYWYRQSLGQGLEFLIYFQGNSAPDKSGLPSDRFSAERTGGSVSTLTIQRTQQEDSAVYLCASSLVGFDEQFFGPGTRLTVL.